This TCR beta chain appears in the sequencing data of a study of T cell repertoires in cytomegalovirus infection. Study at large: Public TCR beta signatures provided an indication of both CMV infection and a matching HLA type. Study-wide results and limits: The study found HLA-C-restricted CMV-specific TCR beta clonotypes dominating the ex vivo response.

TCRdb re-derived calls from the reads in MiXCR, one entry per CDR3 protein. Of about 830,000 distinct CDR3 sequences listed, 30% to 35% are singletons. A remark on this clonotype: Its antigen is not known.

This receptor was identified in a human donor in good health (CMV status not recorded). Some clones in this sample may be carry-over from other donors' samples. Specimen: cultured CD8+ T cells from PBMCs, collected from culture after CMV antigen stimulation.

DNA for the CDR3: TGTGCCAGCAGCTTAAATCAGGGGATGACTGAAGCTTTCTTT. Translated, it gives CASSLNQGMTEAFF. The J gene is TRBJ1-1, the V gene TRBV7-6, with D tentatively TRBD1 (6 bases). CDR1 and CDR2 (germline): SGHVS, FNYEAQ. The CDR3 consists of 14 residues. V was clipped by 2 bases and J by 5 bases, with 12 bases between them.